Listed below are T cell receptor beta chains from one sample, sequenced in a study of control samples from healthy donors and cancer patients. Method: immunoSEQ multiplex PCR; TCRdb's copy keeps in-frame clones and lacks some. The sample has almost 40,000 clones, about four fifths seen once. Sequencing was done on a sample of PBMCs. The receptors here all came from a woman aged 60 to 75 with lung cancer. CDR3s include the opening cysteine and the closing phenylalanine or tryptophan. A D gene is named only where the DNA matches it firmly. Expanded clones are given a class, and other clones once, few, many or no size at all.

d_gene: -
abundance: -
j_gene: TRBJ2-7
v_gene: TRBV9
CDR3aa: CASSVGNEQYF
CDR3nt: TGTGCCAGCAGCGTAGGCAACGAGCAGTACTTC

d_gene: -
abundance: -
j_gene: TRBJ2-1
v_gene: TRBV7-9
CDR3aa: CASRLLEGDEQFF
CDR3nt: TGTGCCAGCAGGCTCCTAGAAGGCGATGAGCAGTTCTTC

d_gene: -
abundance: once
j_gene: TRBJ1-5
v_gene: TRBV7-9
CDR3aa: CASSLAGGQPQHF
CDR3nt: TGTGCCAGCAGCTTGGCGGGTGGGCAGCCCCAGCATTTT

d_gene: TRBD1
abundance: -
j_gene: TRBJ1-4
v_gene: TRBV11-1
CDR3aa: CASSSWTGDEKLFF
CDR3nt: TGTGCCAGCAGCTCCTGGACAGGGGACGAAAAACTGTTTTTT

d_gene: -
abundance: few
j_gene: TRBJ1-5
v_gene: TRBV29-1
CDR3aa: CSVSTGGVGQPQHF
CDR3nt: TGCAGCGTCTCGACAGGCGGGGTAGGTCAGCCCCAGCATTTT

d_gene: -
abundance: once
j_gene: TRBJ2-3
v_gene: TRBV29-1
CDR3aa: CSALDNALGTQYF
CDR3nt: TGCAGCGCTTTGGACAATGCCCTAGGTACGCAGTATTTT

d_gene: -
abundance: -
j_gene: TRBJ1-1
v_gene: TRBV6-6
CDR3aa: CATRHTTALTEAFF
CDR3nt: TGTGCCACCAGACATACAACAGCTCTCACTGAAGCTTTCTTT

d_gene: TRBD1
abundance: -
j_gene: TRBJ2-7
v_gene: TRBV28
CDR3aa: CASSSDRHEQYF
CDR3nt: TGTGCCAGCAGCTCGGACAGGCACGAGCAGTACTTC

d_gene: TRBD2
abundance: -
j_gene: TRBJ2-1
v_gene: TRBV7-7
CDR3aa: CASSALAGPLANEQFF
CDR3nt: TGTGCTAGCAGCGCGCTAGCGGGACCTTTGGCTAATGAGCAGTTCTTC

d_gene: -
abundance: -
j_gene: TRBJ1-6
v_gene: TRBV30
CDR3aa: CAWSEDSPLHF
CDR3nt: TGTGCCTGGAGTGAAGATTCACCCCTCCACTTT

d_gene: -
abundance: -
j_gene: TRBJ1-1
v_gene: TRBV19
CDR3aa: CASSIEQNTEAFF
CDR3nt: TGTGCCAGTAGTATAGAACAGAACACTGAAGCTTTCTTT

d_gene: -
abundance: -
j_gene: TRBJ1-3
v_gene: TRBV4-3
CDR3aa: CASSQETPAGAFSGNTIYF
CDR3nt: TGCGCCAGCAGCCAAGAGACCCCAGCAGGAGCCTTCTCTGGAAACACCATATATTTT

d_gene: -
abundance: -
j_gene: TRBJ2-7
v_gene: TRBV7-8
CDR3aa: CASSFVAVSSYEQYF
CDR3nt: TGTGCCAGCAGCTTTGTAGCGGTGAGCTCCTACGAGCAGTACTTC

d_gene: -
abundance: -
j_gene: TRBJ1-6
v_gene: TRBV3-1/TRBV3-2
CDR3aa: CASSPRAEGSPLHF
CDR3nt: TGTGCCAGCAGCCCTAGGGCCGAAGGGTCACCCCTCCACTTT

d_gene: -
abundance: -
j_gene: TRBJ1-4
v_gene: TRBV5-1
CDR3aa: CASSFGQTNEKLFF
CDR3nt: TGCGCCAGCAGCTTTGGACAGACTAATGAAAAACTGTTTTTT

d_gene: -
abundance: few
j_gene: TRBJ1-1
v_gene: TRBV7-9
CDR3aa: CASSLVDEAFF
CDR3nt: TGTGCCAGCAGCCTCGTTGATGAAGCTTTCTTT

d_gene: -
abundance: -
j_gene: TRBJ2-3
v_gene: TRBV7-2
CDR3aa: CASSPNLITDTQYF
CDR3nt: TGTGCCAGCAGCCCGAACCTCATAACAGATACGCAGTATTTT

d_gene: -
abundance: -
j_gene: TRBJ2-1
v_gene: TRBV3-1/TRBV3-2
CDR3aa: CASSPNLASNEQFF
CDR3nt: TGTGCCAGCAGCCCCAACCTAGCATCGAATGAGCAGTTCTTC

d_gene: TRBD1
abundance: -
j_gene: TRBJ2-6
v_gene: TRBV7-9
CDR3aa: CATRPGQAETGANVLTF
CDR3nt: TGTGCCACCCGGCCGGGACAGGCCGAAACTGGGGCCAACGTCCTGACTTTC

d_gene: -
abundance: -
j_gene: TRBJ2-7
v_gene: TRBV4-2
CDR3aa: CASSQAGGGTVAYEQYF
CDR3nt: TGTGCCAGCAGCCAAGCGGGCGGGGGGACAGTAGCCTACGAGCAGTACTTC

d_gene: -
abundance: few
j_gene: TRBJ1-2
v_gene: TRBV7-8
CDR3aa: CASSLIAVNYGYTF
CDR3nt: TGTGCCAGCAGCTTAATAGCAGTTAACTATGGCTACACCTTC

d_gene: -
abundance: -
j_gene: TRBJ1-4
v_gene: TRBV18
CDR3aa: CAIPNLHRGEPNEKLFF
CDR3nt: TGTGCCATCCCGAATCTCCACCGGGGGGAGCCTAATGAAAAACTGTTTTTT

d_gene: -
abundance: -
j_gene: TRBJ2-2
v_gene: TRBV24-1
CDR3aa: CATSDQGTDTGELFF
CDR3nt: TGTGCCACCAGTGATCAGGGGACGGACACCGGGGAGCTGTTTTTT

d_gene: -
abundance: -
j_gene: TRBJ1-3
v_gene: TRBV15
CDR3aa: CATSRGGGRVSSGNTIYF
CDR3nt: TGTGCCACCAGCAGAGGAGGGGGGCGCGTTAGCTCTGGAAACACCATATATTTT

d_gene: TRBD2
abundance: -
j_gene: TRBJ2-2
v_gene: TRBV9
CDR3aa: CASSVRTGGGSRWANTGELFF
CDR3nt: TGTGCCAGCAGCGTAAGGACCGGGGGGGGCTCGCGGTGGGCGAACACCGGGGAGCTGTTTTTT

d_gene: -
abundance: -
j_gene: TRBJ2-5
v_gene: TRBV7-2
CDR3aa: CASSLFPRGPVGETQYF
CDR3nt: TGTGCCAGCAGCTTGTTCCCTAGAGGGCCCGTCGGAGAGACCCAGTACTTC

d_gene: TRBD1
abundance: -
j_gene: TRBJ1-5
v_gene: TRBV19
CDR3aa: CAVDRGPLWSNQPQHF
CDR3nt: TGTGCGGTAGACAGGGGGCCCCTTTGGAGCAATCAGCCCCAGCATTTT

d_gene: TRBD1
abundance: -
j_gene: TRBJ1-5
v_gene: TRBV30
CDR3aa: CAWRGQGGQPQHF
CDR3nt: TGTGCCTGGAGGGGACAGGGGGGCCAGCCCCAGCATTTT

d_gene: -
abundance: once
j_gene: TRBJ1-2
v_gene: TRBV3-1/TRBV3-2
CDR3aa: CASSQEALRRLSGYTF
CDR3nt: TGTGCCAGCAGCCAAGAAGCCCTAAGGAGACTCTCGGGCTACACCTTC

d_gene: TRBD2
abundance: once
j_gene: TRBJ2-1
v_gene: TRBV5-6
CDR3aa: CASSWTRNEQFF
CDR3nt: TGTGCCAGCAGCTGGACTAGGAATGAGCAGTTCTTC

d_gene: -
abundance: -
j_gene: TRBJ1-1
v_gene: TRBV10-1
CDR3aa: CASSRTANTEAFF
CDR3nt: TGCGCCAGTTCAAGGACGGCGAACACTGAAGCTTTCTTT

d_gene: -
abundance: -
j_gene: TRBJ2-5
v_gene: TRBV5-1
CDR3aa: CASSSDSYQETQYF
CDR3nt: TGCGCCAGCAGCTCGGACAGCTACCAAGAGACCCAGTACTTC

d_gene: -
abundance: -
j_gene: TRBJ2-5
v_gene: TRBV20-1
CDR3aa: CSASDGGQETQYF
CDR3nt: TGCAGTGCTAGTGACGGGGGCCAAGAGACCCAGTACTTC

d_gene: -
abundance: -
j_gene: TRBJ1-2
v_gene: TRBV25-1
CDR3aa: CASSESWGDGYTF
CDR3nt: TGTGCCAGCAGTGAATCATGGGGCGATGGCTACACCTTC

d_gene: TRBD1
abundance: -
j_gene: TRBJ1-1
v_gene: TRBV7-9
CDR3aa: CASSSLGGGSNTEAFF
CDR3nt: TGTGCCAGCAGCTCCCTAGGGGGCGGTTCGAACACTGAAGCTTTCTTT

d_gene: -
abundance: -
j_gene: TRBJ1-2
v_gene: TRBV2
CDR3aa: CASSEALLDLYGYTF
CDR3nt: TGTGCCAGCAGTGAAGCGCTTCTAGATCTTTATGGCTACACCTTC

d_gene: TRBD2
abundance: -
j_gene: TRBJ2-5
v_gene: TRBV6-5
CDR3aa: CATGGIAEETQYF
CDR3nt: TGTGCCACCGGGGGGATAGCGGAAGAGACCCAGTACTTC

d_gene: TRBD2
abundance: -
j_gene: TRBJ2-5
v_gene: TRBV30
CDR3aa: CAWSAGTSGRGETQYF
CDR3nt: TGTGCCTGGAGTGCAGGGACTAGCGGGAGAGGGGAGACCCAGTACTTC

d_gene: -
abundance: -
j_gene: TRBJ2-2
v_gene: TRBV2
CDR3aa: CASSATTGELFF
CDR3nt: TGTGCCAGCTCCGCCACAACCGGGGAGCTGTTTTTT

d_gene: TRBD1
abundance: once
j_gene: TRBJ1-1
v_gene: TRBV7-2
CDR3aa: CASSRQGVNTEAFF
CDR3nt: TGTGCCAGCAGTCGACAGGGGGTGAACACTGAAGCTTTCTTT

d_gene: TRBD1
abundance: -
j_gene: TRBJ1-4
v_gene: TRBV7-2
CDR3aa: CASSPGGATGREKLFF
CDR3nt: TGTGCCAGCAGCCCCGGCGGGGCGACAGGGCGGGAAAAACTGTTTTTT

d_gene: -
abundance: -
j_gene: TRBJ1-1
v_gene: TRBV5-5
CDR3aa: CASSLVVGTEAFF
CDR3nt: TGTGCCAGCAGCTTGGTGGTAGGCACTGAAGCTTTCTTT

d_gene: TRBD1
abundance: -
j_gene: TRBJ1-2
v_gene: TRBV5-4
CDR3aa: CASSMGQGAVNYGYTF
CDR3nt: TGTGCCAGCAGCATGGGACAGGGGGCGGTTAACTATGGCTACACCTTC

d_gene: -
abundance: -
j_gene: TRBJ2-6
v_gene: TRBV30
CDR3aa: CAWDASGANVLTF
CDR3nt: TGTGCCTGGGACGCCTCTGGGGCCAACGTCCTGACTTTC

d_gene: -
abundance: -
j_gene: TRBJ2-7
v_gene: TRBV5-1
CDR3aa: CASSFTNNLEQYF
CDR3nt: TGCGCCAGCAGTTTCACAAACAATCTGGAGCAGTACTTC

d_gene: -
abundance: once
j_gene: TRBJ2-3
v_gene: TRBV2
CDR3aa: CASSVQPAHTDTQYF
CDR3nt: TGTGCCAGCAGTGTACAGCCGGCACACACAGATACGCAGTATTTT

d_gene: TRBD2
abundance: -
j_gene: TRBJ2-1
v_gene: TRBV24-1
CDR3aa: CATSGSGSFVNEQFF
CDR3nt: TGTGCCACCAGTGGAAGCGGGAGTTTTGTGAATGAGCAGTTCTTC

d_gene: -
abundance: -
j_gene: TRBJ1-5
v_gene: TRBV9
CDR3aa: CASSVGGLSNQPQHF
CDR3nt: TGTGCCAGCAGCGTAGGAGGACTTAGCAATCAGCCCCAGCATTTT

d_gene: -
abundance: -
j_gene: TRBJ2-1
v_gene: TRBV7-3
CDR3aa: CASSQLLYEQFF
CDR3nt: TGTGCCAGCAGCCAACTTCTATACGAGCAGTTCTTC

d_gene: TRBD1
abundance: -
j_gene: TRBJ2-7
v_gene: TRBV15
CDR3aa: CATSRPGTGSNEQYF
CDR3nt: TGTGCCACCAGCCGACCTGGGACAGGTAGCAACGAGCAGTACTTC

d_gene: -
abundance: -
j_gene: TRBJ2-5
v_gene: TRBV5-1
CDR3aa: CASSGGETQYF
CDR3nt: TGCGCCAGCAGTGGGGGAGAGACCCAGTACTTC

d_gene: -
abundance: -
j_gene: TRBJ1-1
v_gene: TRBV20-1
CDR3aa: CSARRETEAFF
CDR3nt: TGCAGTGCAAGGCGGGAGACTGAAGCTTTCTTT

d_gene: TRBD1
abundance: -
j_gene: TRBJ1-1
v_gene: TRBV12-3/TRBV12-4
CDR3aa: CASNRGQVTEAFF
CDR3nt: TGTGCCAGTAACAGGGGGCAGGTAACTGAAGCTTTCTTT

d_gene: -
abundance: -
j_gene: TRBJ2-2
v_gene: TRBV25-1
CDR3aa: CASSERSFETGELFF
CDR3nt: TGTGCCAGCAGTGAAAGGTCGTTCGAAACCGGGGAGCTGTTTTTT

d_gene: -
abundance: -
j_gene: TRBJ1-2
v_gene: TRBV11-1
CDR3aa: CASSVGREGGYTF
CDR3nt: TGTGCCAGCAGCGTGGGACGAGAAGGAGGCTACACCTTC

d_gene: -
abundance: -
j_gene: TRBJ1-4
v_gene: TRBV5-1
CDR3aa: CASSQGATNEKLFF
CDR3nt: TGCGCCAGCAGCCAAGGAGCAACTAATGAAAAACTGTTTTTT

d_gene: -
abundance: -
j_gene: TRBJ1-5
v_gene: TRBV7-2
CDR3aa: CASSSYSNQPQHF
CDR3nt: TGTGCCAGCAGCTCCTATAGCAATCAGCCCCAGCATTTT